The source of this T cell receptor beta chain is a study of CD8 T cells in ankylosing spondylitis (TCRdb year 2017). The study in broad terms: The study set out to find disease-linked TCR variants by profiling T cell receptor beta repertoires in ankylosing spondylitis patients and healthy donors. The whole study cohort included 85 to 120 healthy donors and about two dozen ankylosing spondylitis patients. Peripheral blood samples were taken, and synovial fluid was additionally collected from ankylosing spondylitis patients.

The junction carries 8 bases between V and J, which are trimmed by 6 bases and 2 bases respectively. From the germline V gene, CDR1 is SGHRS and CDR2 is YFSETQ. The CDR3 has 12 amino acids, counting the end cysteine and phenylalanine. Here the CDR3 DNA is all that survives: 36 bases in frame from base 1. The listed sequencing device is Illumina HiSeq 2500. Quantitative 5'-RACE with molecular barcodes was the method used to prepare the TCR beta libraries. On the study's bioinformatics: To identify disease-linked TCR variants, a new computational method was used, one built on a probabilistic model of VDJ rearrangement. The public reads were reprocessed in TCRdb via fastp at Q25 and MiXCR, keeping in-frame beta chains. Rows matching on CDR3 protein sequence are summarized as one entry with the most common DNA and genes. For this entry, the V and J calls and clone size follow TCRdb and not the study's own pipeline. The sample yields around 100,000 distinct CDR3 sequences; nearly 25% were counted once. Around 12% of the sample is in the top ten clones.

Results and caveats for the whole study, not just this receptor: Some motif variants were previously reported in synovial fluid and blood of reactive arthritis patients, suggesting common disease-initiation mechanisms. According to the report, matched synovial fluid samples from ankylosing spondylitis patients were significantly enriched for the disease-linked clones. A CD8+ phenotype was shown by the disease-linked clones, which were found at relatively low frequencies in peripheral blood. A TCR beta motif made up of eight or nine highly homologous amino acid variants appeared to be characteristic of blood from ankylosing spondylitis patients.

Synovial fluid samples were matched to blood samples from the same ankylosing spondylitis patients. On this clonotype: Its specific antigen is unknown. No much larger clonotype is one base removed from it; base qualities were not supplied.

This receptor was identified in a male donor with ankylosing spondylitis. The sequencing sample was made of synovial fluid, either unsorted or a sorted T cell fraction (not recorded which). The chain joins TRBV5-1 to TRBJ1-2; the D region possibly corresponds to TRBD1 (6 bases align). Here the CDR3 is given as CASKTGNYGYTF. The DNA sequence reads TGCGCCAGCAAGACAGGCAACTATGGCTACACCTTC.